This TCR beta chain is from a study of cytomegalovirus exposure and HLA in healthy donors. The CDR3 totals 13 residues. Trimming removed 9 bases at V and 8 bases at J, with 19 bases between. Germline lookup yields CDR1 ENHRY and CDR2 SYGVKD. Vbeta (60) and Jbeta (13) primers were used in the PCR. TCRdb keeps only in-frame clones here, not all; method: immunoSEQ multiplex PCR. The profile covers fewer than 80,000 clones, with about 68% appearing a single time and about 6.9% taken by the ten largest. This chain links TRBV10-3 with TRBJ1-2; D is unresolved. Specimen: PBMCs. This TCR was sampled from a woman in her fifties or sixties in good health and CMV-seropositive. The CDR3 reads CAMRAGGTGGYTF. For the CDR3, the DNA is TGTGCCATGAGAGCGGGAGGAACGGGGGGCTACACCTTC.